What follows describes a single T cell receptor beta chain. Its specificity is not known. The sample belongs to a study of Ad26.COV2.S vaccination and SARS-CoV-2 variants. About the study: The donor was enrolled in the Ad26.COV2.S arm of the COV1001 trial. Ad26.COV2.S given intramuscularly, once or twice 56 days apart. Findings of the study overall: Estimates derived from TCR breadth and depth analyses may have underestimated total T cell responses. It was reported that spike-specific CD8+ and CD4+ T cell responses were substantially broad after vaccination.

Sample treatment: some 19 received Ad26.COV2.S at low or high dose, single or two shots; about 5 received placebo; per-sample allocation not given. Sampling was done on day 63 after the first vaccine or placebo injection. The data were produced by immunoSEQ multiplex PCR, yet TCRdb's version contains in-frame clones alone and is incomplete. The sample includes about 680,000 clones, roughly 90% of them seen just once. Losses at the gene ends were 5 bases for V and 7 bases for J; bases not matched to a gene: 9. CDR1 SGHVS and CDR2 FQNEAQ come from the germline V gene. The CDR3 contains 16 residues. This clonotype was sampled from a person aged 18-60 years who received the Ad26.COV2.S COVID-19 vaccine or a placebo. The gene calls are TRBV7-8 and TRBJ2-1; 12 bases line up with TRBD2. The starting material was peripheral blood, obtained in a trial of Ad26.COV2.S vaccine versus placebo. CDR3 DNA sequence: TGTGCCAGCAGCCGACGACTAGCGGGAGTGCCGAATGAGCAGTTCTTC. It is translated as CASSRRLAGVPNEQFF.